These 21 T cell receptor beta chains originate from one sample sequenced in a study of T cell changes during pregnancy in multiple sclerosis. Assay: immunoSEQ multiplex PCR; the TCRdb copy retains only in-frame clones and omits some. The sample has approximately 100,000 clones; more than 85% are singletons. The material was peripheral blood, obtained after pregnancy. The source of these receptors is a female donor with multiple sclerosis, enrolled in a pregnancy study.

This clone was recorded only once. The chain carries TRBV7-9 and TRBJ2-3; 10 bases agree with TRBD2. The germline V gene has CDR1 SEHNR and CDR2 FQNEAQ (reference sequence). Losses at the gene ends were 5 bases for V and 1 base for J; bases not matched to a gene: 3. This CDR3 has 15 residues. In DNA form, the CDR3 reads TGTGCCAGCAGCCCCACTAGCGGGGGCACAGATACGCAGTATTTT. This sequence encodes CASSPTSGGTDTQYF.

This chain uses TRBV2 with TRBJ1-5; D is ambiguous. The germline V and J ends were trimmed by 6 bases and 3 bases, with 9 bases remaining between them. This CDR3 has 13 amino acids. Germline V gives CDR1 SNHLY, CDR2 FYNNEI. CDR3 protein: CASSARFNQPQHF. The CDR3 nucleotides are TGTGCCAGCAGCGCACGGTTCAATCAGCCCCAGCATTTT.

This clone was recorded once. Here the CDR3 reads CASSSPGPGANVLTF. The CDR3, as DNA: TGTGCCAGCAGCTCCCCTGGCCCTGGGGCCAACGTCCTGACTTTC. V usage is TRBV7-3 and J usage is TRBJ2-6; no firm D call. The CDR3 extends over 15 amino acids. Germline loops: CDR1 SGHTA, CDR2 FQGTGA. V lost 4 bases and J lost 2, with 9 bases in between.

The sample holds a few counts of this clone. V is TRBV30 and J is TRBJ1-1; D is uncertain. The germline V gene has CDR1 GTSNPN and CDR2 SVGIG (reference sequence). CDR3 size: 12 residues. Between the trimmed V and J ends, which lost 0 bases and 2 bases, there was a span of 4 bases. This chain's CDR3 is CAWSVSNTEAFF. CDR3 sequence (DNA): TGTGCCTGGAGTGTCTCCAACACTGAAGCTTTCTTT.

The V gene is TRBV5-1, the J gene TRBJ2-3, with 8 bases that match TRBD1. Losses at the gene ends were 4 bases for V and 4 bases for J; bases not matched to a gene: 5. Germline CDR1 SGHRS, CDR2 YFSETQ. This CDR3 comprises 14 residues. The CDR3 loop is CASSPGTGADTQYF. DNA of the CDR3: TGCGCCAGCAGCCCGGGGACAGGCGCAGATACGCAGTATTTT.

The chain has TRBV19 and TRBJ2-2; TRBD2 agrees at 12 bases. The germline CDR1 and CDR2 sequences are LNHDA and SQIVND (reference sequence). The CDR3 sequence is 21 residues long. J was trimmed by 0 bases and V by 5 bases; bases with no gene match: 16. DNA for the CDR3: TGTGCCAGTAGTTCGGCTACTAGCGGGGGGACTTACCCTTCGAACACCGGGGAGCTGTTTTTT. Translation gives CASSSATSGGTYPSNTGELFF.

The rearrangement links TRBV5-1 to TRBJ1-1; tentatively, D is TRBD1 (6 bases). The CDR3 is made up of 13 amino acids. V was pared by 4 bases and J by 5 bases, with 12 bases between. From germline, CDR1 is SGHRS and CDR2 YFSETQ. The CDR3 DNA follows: TGCGCCAGCAGCCCCGCACAGGGAACTGAAGCTTTCTTT. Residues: CASSPAQGTEAFF. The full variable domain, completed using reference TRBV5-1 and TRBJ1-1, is KAGVTQTPRYLIKTRGQQVTLSCSPISGHRSVSWYQQTPGQGLQFLFEYFSETQRNKGNFPGRFSGRQFSNSRSEMNVSTLELGDSALYLCASSPAQGTEAFFGQGTRLTVV.

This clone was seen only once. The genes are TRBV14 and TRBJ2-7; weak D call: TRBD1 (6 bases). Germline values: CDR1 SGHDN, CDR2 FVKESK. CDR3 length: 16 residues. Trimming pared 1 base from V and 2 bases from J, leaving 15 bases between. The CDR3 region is CASSQGPGQGTYEQYF. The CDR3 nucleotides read TGTGCCAGCAGCCAAGGCCCGGGACAAGGGACCTACGAGCAGTACTTC.

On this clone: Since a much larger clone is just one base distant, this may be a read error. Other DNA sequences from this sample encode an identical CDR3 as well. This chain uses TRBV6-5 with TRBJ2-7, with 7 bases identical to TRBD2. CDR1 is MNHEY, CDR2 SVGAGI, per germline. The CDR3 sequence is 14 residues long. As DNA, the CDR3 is TGTGCCAGCAGCCCGGCCGGGGGGTCCTACGAACAGTACTTC. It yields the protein CASSPAGGSYEQYF.

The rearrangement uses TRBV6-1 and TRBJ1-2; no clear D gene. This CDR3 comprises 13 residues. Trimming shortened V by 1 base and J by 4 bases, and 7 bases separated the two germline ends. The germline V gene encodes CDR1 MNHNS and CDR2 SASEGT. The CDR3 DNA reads TGTGCCAGCAGTGAAGGGGCCTCCTATGGCTACACCTTC. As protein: CASSEGASYGYTF.

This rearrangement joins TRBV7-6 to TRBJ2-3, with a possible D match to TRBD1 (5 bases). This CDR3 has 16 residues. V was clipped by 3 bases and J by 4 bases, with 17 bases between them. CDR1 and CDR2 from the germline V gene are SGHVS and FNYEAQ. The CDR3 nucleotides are TGTGCCAGCAGCTTCCCCAGAGAAGGACACGCAGATACGCAGTATTTT. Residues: CASSFPREGHADTQYF.

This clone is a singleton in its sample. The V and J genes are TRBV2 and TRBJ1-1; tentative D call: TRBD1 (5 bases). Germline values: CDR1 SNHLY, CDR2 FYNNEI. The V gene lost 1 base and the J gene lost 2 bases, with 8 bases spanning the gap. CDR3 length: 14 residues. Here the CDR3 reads CASSEGGGNTEAFF. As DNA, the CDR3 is TGTGCCAGCAGTGAAGGCGGGGGAAACACTGAAGCTTTCTTT.

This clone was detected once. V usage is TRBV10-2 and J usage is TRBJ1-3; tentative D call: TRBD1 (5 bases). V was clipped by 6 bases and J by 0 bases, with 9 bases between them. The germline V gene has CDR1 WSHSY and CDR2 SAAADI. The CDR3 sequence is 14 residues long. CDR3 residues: CASSQTDSGNTIYF. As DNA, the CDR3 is TGCGCCAGCAGCCAGACAGACTCTGGAAACACCATATATTTT.

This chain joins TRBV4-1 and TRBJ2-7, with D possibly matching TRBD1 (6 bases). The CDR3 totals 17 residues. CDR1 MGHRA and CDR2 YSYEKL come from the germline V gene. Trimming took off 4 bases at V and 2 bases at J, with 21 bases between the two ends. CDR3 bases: TGCGCCAGCAGCCCCCGGACCGGACAGCAAAGCACCTACGAGCAGTACTTC. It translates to CASSPRTGQQSTYEQYF.

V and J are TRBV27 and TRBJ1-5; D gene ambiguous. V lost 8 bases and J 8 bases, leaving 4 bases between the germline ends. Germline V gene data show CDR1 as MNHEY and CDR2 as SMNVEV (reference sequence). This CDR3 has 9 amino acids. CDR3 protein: CASVEPQHF. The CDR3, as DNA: TGTGCCAGCGTAGAGCCCCAGCATTTT.

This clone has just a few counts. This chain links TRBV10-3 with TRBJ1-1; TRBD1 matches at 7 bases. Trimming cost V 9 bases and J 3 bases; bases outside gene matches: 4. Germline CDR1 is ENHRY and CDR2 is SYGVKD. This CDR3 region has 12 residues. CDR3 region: CAIGQADTEAFF. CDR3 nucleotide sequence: TGTGCCATTGGACAGGCCGACACTGAAGCTTTCTTT.

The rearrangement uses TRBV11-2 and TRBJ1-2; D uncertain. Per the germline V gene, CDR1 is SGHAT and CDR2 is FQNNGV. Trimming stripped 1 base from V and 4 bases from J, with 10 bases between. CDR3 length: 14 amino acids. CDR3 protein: CASSLGATVYGYTF. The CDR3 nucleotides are TGTGCCAGCAGCTTAGGGGCAACAGTCTATGGCTACACCTTC.

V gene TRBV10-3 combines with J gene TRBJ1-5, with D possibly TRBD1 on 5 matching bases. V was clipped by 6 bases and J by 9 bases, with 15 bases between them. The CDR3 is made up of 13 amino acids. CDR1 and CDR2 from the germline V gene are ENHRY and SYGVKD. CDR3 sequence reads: CAISDSGDRPQHF. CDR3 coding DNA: TGTGCCATCAGCGACAGTGGGGATCGGCCCCAGCATTTT.

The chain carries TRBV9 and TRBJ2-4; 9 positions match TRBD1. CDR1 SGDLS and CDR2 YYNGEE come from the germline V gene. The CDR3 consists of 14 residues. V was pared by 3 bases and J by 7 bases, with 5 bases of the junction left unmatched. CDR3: CASSGGTGSNIQYF. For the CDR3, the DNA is TGTGCCAGCAGCGGTGGGACAGGGTCGAACATTCAGTACTTC.

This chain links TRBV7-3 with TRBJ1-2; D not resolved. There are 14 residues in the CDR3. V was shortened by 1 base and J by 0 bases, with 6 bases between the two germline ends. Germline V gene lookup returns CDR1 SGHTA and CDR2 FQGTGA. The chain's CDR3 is CASSLKGANYGYTF. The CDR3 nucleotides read TGTGCCAGCAGCTTAAAGGGAGCTAACTATGGCTACACCTTC.

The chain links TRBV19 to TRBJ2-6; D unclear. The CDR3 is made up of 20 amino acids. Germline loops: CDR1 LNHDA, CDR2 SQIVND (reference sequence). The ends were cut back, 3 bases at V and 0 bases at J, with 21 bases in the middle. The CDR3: CASSMVRVGVLSSGANVLTF. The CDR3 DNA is TGTGCCAGTAGTATGGTTCGGGTCGGAGTTTTAAGCTCTGGGGCCAACGTCCTGACTTTC.